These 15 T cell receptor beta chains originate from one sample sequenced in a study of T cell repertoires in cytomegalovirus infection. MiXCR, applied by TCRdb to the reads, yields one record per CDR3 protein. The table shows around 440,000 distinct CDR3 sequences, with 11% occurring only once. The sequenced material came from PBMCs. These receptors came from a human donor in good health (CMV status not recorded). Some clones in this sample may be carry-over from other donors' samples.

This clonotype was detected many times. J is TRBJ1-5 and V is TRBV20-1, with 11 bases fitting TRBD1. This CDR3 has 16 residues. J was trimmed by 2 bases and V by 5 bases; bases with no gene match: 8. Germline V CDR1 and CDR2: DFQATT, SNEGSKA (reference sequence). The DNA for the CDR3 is TGCAGTGCTGGAGGGACAGGGGGAGTTGGCAATCAGCCCCAGCATTTT. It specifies CSAGGTGGVGNQPQHF.

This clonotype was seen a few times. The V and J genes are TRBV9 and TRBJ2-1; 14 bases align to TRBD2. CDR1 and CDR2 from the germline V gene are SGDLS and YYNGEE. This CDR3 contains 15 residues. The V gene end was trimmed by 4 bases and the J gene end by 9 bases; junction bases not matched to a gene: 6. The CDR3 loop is CASSLGTSGRGEQFF. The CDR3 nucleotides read TGTGCCAGCAGCCTTGGGACTAGCGGGAGAGGTGAGCAGTTCTTC.

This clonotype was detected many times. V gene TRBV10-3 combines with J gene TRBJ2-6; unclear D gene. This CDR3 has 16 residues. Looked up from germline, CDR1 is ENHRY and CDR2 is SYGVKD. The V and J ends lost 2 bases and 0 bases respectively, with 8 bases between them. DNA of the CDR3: TGTGCCATCAGTGAGCTGAGGTTCTCTGGGGCCAACGTCCTGACTTTC. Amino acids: CAISELRFSGANVLTF.

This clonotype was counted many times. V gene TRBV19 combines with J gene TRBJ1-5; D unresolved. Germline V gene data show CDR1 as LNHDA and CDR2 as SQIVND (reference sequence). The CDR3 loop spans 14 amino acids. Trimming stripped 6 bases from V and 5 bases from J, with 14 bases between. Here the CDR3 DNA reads TGTGCCAGTAGGCCCCAGAGGAGCGATCAGCCCCAGCATTTT. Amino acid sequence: CASRPQRSDQPQHF.

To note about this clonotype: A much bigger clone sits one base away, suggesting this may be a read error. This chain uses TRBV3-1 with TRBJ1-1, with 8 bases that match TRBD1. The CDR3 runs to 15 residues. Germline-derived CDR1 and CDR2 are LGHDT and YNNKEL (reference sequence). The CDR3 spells CASNQEETGVTEAFF. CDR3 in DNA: TGTGCCAGCAACCAAGAGGAGACAGGGGTGACTGAAGCTTTCTTT.

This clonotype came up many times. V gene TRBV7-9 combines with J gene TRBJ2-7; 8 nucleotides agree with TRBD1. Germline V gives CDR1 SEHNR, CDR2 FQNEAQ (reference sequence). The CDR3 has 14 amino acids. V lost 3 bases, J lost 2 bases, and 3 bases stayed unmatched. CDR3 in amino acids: CASSFQTGAYEQYF. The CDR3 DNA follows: TGTGCCAGCAGCTTTCAGACAGGGGCCTACGAGCAGTACTTC.

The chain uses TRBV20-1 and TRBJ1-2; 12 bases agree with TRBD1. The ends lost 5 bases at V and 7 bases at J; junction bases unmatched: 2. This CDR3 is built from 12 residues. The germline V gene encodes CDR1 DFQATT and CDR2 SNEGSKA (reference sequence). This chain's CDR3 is CSAGTGGFGYTF. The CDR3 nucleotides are TGCAGTGCTGGGACAGGGGGCTTTGGCTACACCTTC.

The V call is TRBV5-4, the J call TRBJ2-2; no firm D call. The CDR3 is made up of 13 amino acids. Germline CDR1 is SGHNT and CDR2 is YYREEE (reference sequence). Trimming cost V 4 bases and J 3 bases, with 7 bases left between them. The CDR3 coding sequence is TGTGCCAGCAGCGCAAGGGACACCGGGGAGCTGTTTTTT. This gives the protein CASSARDTGELFF.

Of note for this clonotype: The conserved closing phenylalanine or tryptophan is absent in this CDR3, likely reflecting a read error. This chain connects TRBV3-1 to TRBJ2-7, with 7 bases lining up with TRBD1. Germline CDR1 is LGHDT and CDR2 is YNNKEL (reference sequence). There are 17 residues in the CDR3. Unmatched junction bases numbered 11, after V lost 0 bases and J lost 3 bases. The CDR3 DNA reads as TGTGCCAGCAGCCAAGATTGGGGACAGCCCCCCTTCTACGAGCAGTACTCC. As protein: CASSQDWGQPPFYEQYS.

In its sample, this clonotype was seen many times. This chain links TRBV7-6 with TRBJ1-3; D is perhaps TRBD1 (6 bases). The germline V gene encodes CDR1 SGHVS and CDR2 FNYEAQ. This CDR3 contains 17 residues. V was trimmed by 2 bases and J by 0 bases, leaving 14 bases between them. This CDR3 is CASSLYRGASSGNTIYF. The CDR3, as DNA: TGTGCCAGCAGCTTATATAGGGGGGCAAGCTCTGGAAACACCATATATTTT.

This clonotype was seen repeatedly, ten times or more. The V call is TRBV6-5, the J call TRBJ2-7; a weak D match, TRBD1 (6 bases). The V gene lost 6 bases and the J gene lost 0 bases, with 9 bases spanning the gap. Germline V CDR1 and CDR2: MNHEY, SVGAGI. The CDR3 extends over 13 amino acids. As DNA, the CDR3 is TGTGCCAGCAGAACAGGGCACTCCTACGAGCAGTACTTC. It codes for CASRTGHSYEQYF.

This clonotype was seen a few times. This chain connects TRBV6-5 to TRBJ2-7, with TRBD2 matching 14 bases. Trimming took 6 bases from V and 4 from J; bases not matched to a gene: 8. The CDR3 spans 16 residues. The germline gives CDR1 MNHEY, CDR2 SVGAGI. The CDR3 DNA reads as TGTGCCAGCAGGCGCAGCGGGACTAGCGGGAGTTACGAGCAGTACTTC. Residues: CASRRSGTSGSYEQYF.

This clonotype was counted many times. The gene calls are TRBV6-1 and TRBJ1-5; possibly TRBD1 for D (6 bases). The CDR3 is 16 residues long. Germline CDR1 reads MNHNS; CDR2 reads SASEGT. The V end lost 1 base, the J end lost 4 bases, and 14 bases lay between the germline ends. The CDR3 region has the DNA TGTGCCAGCAGTGAAGTAGGTAGGGGGTGGAATCAGCCCCAGCATTTT. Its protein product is CASSEVGRGWNQPQHF.

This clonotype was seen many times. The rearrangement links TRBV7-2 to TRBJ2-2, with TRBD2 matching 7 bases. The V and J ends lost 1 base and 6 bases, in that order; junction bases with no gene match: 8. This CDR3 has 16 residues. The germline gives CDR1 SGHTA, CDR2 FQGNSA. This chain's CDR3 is CASSLEGGYLSGELFF. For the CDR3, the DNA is TGTGCCAGCAGCTTAGAGGGAGGGTATCTTTCCGGGGAGCTGTTTTTT.

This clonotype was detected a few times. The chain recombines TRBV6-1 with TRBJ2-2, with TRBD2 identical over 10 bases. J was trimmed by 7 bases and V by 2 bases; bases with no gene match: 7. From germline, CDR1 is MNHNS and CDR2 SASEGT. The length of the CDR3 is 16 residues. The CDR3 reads CASSEWLAGAIGELFF. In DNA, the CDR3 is TGTGCCAGCAGTGAATGGCTAGCGGGAGCCATCGGGGAGCTGTTTTTT.